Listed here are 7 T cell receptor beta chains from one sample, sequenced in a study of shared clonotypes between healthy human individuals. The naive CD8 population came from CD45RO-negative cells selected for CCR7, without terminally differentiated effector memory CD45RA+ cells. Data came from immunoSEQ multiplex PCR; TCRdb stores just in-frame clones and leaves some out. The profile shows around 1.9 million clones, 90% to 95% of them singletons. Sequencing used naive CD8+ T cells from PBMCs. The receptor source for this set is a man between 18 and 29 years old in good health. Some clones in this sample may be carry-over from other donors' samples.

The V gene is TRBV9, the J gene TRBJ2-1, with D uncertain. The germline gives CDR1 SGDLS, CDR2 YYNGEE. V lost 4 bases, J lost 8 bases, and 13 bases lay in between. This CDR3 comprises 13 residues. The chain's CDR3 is CASSPNAGYEQFF. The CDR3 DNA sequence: TGTGCCAGCAGCCCCAACGCTGGATATGAGCAGTTCTTC.

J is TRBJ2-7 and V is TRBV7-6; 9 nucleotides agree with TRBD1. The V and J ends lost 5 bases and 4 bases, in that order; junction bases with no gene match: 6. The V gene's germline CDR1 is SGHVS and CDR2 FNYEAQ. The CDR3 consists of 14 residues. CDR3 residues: CASSVTGGWYEQYF. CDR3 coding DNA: TGTGCCAGCAGCGTAACAGGGGGCTGGTACGAGCAGTACTTC.

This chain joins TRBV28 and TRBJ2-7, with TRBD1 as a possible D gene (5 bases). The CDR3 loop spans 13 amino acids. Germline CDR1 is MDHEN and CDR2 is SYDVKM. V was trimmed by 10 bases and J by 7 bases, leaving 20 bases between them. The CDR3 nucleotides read TGTGCCAACGGCAGGGCGAACGGCTTTGAGCAGTACTTC. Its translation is CANGRANGFEQYF.

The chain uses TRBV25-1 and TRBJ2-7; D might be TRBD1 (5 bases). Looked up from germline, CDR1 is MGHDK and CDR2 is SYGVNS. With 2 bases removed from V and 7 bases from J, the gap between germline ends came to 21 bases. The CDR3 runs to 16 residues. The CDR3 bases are TGTGCCAGCAGTGAACACCCCTTAGGGGTAGCAGGGGAGCAGTACTTC. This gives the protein CASSEHPLGVAGEQYF.

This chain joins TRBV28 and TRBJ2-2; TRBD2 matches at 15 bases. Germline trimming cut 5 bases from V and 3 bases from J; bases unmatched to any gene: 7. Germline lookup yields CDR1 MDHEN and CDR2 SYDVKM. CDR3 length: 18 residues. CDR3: CASSTGTSGRRDTGELFF. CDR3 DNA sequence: TGTGCCAGCAGTACCGGGACTAGCGGGAGGCGGGACACCGGGGAGCTGTTTTTT.

The CDR3 region is CASSYRAGDEQYF. The CDR3 nucleotides are TGTGCCAGCAGTTACCGCGCTGGGGACGAGCAGTACTTC. The gene calls are TRBV6-6 and TRBJ2-7, with D hard to call. Trimming pared 2 bases from V and 5 bases from J, leaving 10 bases between. The CDR3 is 13 residues long. Germline lookup yields CDR1 MNHNY and CDR2 SVGAGI (reference sequence).

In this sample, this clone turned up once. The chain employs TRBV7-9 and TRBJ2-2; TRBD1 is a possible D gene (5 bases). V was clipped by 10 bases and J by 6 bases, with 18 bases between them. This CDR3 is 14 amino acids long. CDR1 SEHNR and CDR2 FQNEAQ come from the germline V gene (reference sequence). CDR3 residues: CANSINLGPGELFF. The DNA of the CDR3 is TGTGCCAACTCTATTAACTTGGGGCCCGGGGAGCTGTTTTTT.